This T cell receptor (beta chain) originates from a study of shared clonotypes between healthy human individuals. On the study more broadly: Sampling drew on donors who were two women and three men aged 18 to 49.

The protocol was immunoSEQ multiplex PCR, while the TCRdb copy is restricted to in-frame clones and leaves out a portion. The table shows some 2,000,000 clones, with 85% to 95% occurring only once. The CDR3 runs to 16 residues. The V gene's germline CDR1 is MGHRA and CDR2 YSYEKL. Trimming left V 5 bases short and J 0 bases short, with 17 bases between. The sequencing input was naive CD4+ T cells sorted from blood. Indicated subset: CD45RA+ positively selected. The chain uses TRBV4-1 and TRBJ2-7, with D maybe TRBD2 (6 bases). This TCR was sampled from a man between 18 and 29 years old in good health. CDR3 bases: TGCGCCAGCAGCACCTTAGCGGACTCGAGCTCCTACGAGCAGTACTTC. The encoded protein is CASSTLADSSSYEQYF.